A selection of T cell receptor beta chains follows, all from one sample in a study of T cells after posttransplantation cyclophosphamide. Only in-frame clones appear in the TCRdb table, and some are missing; sequencing was by immunoSEQ multiplex PCR. The repertoire holds about 52,000 clones, with 85% to 95% as singletons. What was sequenced was PBMCs. The receptors stem from a woman aged 30 to 39 in good health and a related stem cell transplant donor. The CDR3 runs from the conserved cysteine through the conserved F or W. Fields, in order: CDR3 protein, CDR3 DNA, clone size, J gene, D gene, V gene. The D gene is left open where the match is weak. Rows may omit the clone size; those that give it use once, few, many or a size class.

CASSESGRNQPQHF | TGTGCCAGCAGTGAATCAGGCAGGAATCAGCCCCAGCATTTT | . | TRBJ1-5 | . | TRBV6-1
CAWSPTGDEAFF | TGTGCCTGGAGTCCCACAGGGGATGAAGCTTTCTTT | once | TRBJ1-1 | TRBD1 | TRBV30
CASSYTFYRGRNEQFF | TGTGCCAGCAGTTACACATTCTACAGGGGGCGTAATGAGCAGTTCTTC | . | TRBJ2-1 | TRBD1 | TRBV6-5
CASSEALGGLNSPLHF | TGTGCCAGCAGTGAAGCGCTCGGAGGGTTAAATTCACCCCTCCACTTT | . | TRBJ1-6 | . | TRBV6-1
CASSRTGELFF | TGTGCCAGCAGTCGGACCGGGGAGCTGTTTTTT | . | TRBJ2-2 | . | TRBV6-5
CASRTSGQPNTEAFF | TGTGCCAGCCGCACCTCGGGACAGCCGAACACTGAAGCTTTCTTT | . | TRBJ1-1 | TRBD1 | TRBV19
CAWRNSPAAGYTF | TGTGCCTGGAGAAATTCACCAGCAGCGGGCTACACCTTC | . | TRBJ1-2 | . | TRBV30
CASSLATAGSYNEQFF | TGTGCCAGCAGCTTGGCTACAGCGGGGTCCTACAATGAGCAGTTCTTC | . | TRBJ2-1 | TRBD2 | TRBV7-2
CASSLGRGYRTDTQYF | TGTGCCAGCAGCTTAGGTCGGGGGTACCGCACAGATACGCAGTATTTT | . | TRBJ2-3 | . | TRBV11-3
CASSLVGQGETQYF | TGTGCCAGCAGCTTGGTCGGGCAGGGGGAGACCCAGTACTTC | once | TRBJ2-5 | . | TRBV5-4
CSVVTAADEQYF | TGCAGCGTTGTTACCGCGGCCGACGAGCAGTACTTC | . | TRBJ2-7 | . | TRBV29-1
CASGPPGAYNIEAFF | TGTGCTAGTGGTCCCCCAGGGGCCTATAATATTGAAGCTTTCTTT | . | TRBJ1-1 | . | TRBV12-5
CASSKTGDPFYNEQFF | TGTGCCAGCAGCAAAACAGGGGACCCCTTCTACAATGAGCAGTTCTTC | . | TRBJ2-1 | TRBD1 | TRBV7-9
CASSQDRNTEAFF | TGTGCCAGCTCACAGGACAGGAACACTGAAGCTTTCTTT | . | TRBJ1-1 | . | TRBV18
CASSPTGNGNTIYF | TGTGCCAGCAGCCCGACAGGGAATGGAAACACCATATATTTT | . | TRBJ1-3 | TRBD1 | TRBV6-6
CASSIQGGDYEQYF | TGCGCCAGCAGTATACAGGGGGGAGACTACGAGCAGTACTTC | . | TRBJ2-7 | TRBD1 | TRBV5-1
CASSLTGGVDTQYF | TGTGCCAGCAGCTTAACCGGGGGGGTAGATACGCAGTATTTT | . | TRBJ2-3 | TRBD2 | TRBV7-3
CASSNWDGEVSAYNSPLHF | TGCGCCAGCAGCAATTGGGACGGGGAGGTTTCGGCCTATAATTCACCCCTCCACTTT | . | TRBJ1-6 | . | TRBV5-1
CASSRGGYNEQFF | TGTGCCAGCAGCCGGGGAGGATACAATGAGCAGTTCTTC | . | TRBJ2-1 | . | TRBV5-4
CASSLRQGSSAGELFF | TGTGCCAGCAGCTTAAGACAGGGGTCCAGTGCCGGGGAGCTGTTTTTT | . | TRBJ2-2 | TRBD1 | TRBV7-6
CASSEGRGTDTQYF | TGTGCCAGCAGTGAAGGCAGGGGCACAGATACGCAGTATTTT | once | TRBJ2-3 | . | TRBV2
CASRGDRGDGNTIYF | TGTGCCAGCAGAGGGGACAGGGGTGACGGAAACACCATATATTTT | . | TRBJ1-3 | TRBD1 | TRBV6-5
CASSLGQGQVDSGANVLTF | TGTGCCAGCAGTTTAGGGCAGGGCCAGGTTGACTCTGGGGCCAACGTCCTGACTTTC | . | TRBJ2-6 | . | TRBV27
CASSPYTEAFF | TGTGCCAGTAGCCCTTACACTGAAGCTTTCTTT | . | TRBJ1-1 | . | TRBV7-9
CASSQEGTGAYGYTF | TGTGCCAGCAGCCAAGAAGGCACAGGCGCCTATGGCTACACCTTC | . | TRBJ1-2 | . | TRBV4-2
CASSTGQGADQPQHF | TGTGCCAGTAGCACGGGACAGGGGGCCGATCAGCCCCAGCATTTT | . | TRBJ1-5 | TRBD1 | TRBV19
CASSLSPGQLYEQYF | TGCGCCAGCAGCCTCAGCCCGGGACAGCTCTACGAGCAGTACTTC | . | TRBJ2-7 | TRBD1 | TRBV4-1
CASSYIQGSGGELFF | TGTGCCAGCAGTTATATACAGGGGTCCGGCGGGGAGCTGTTTTTT | . | TRBJ2-2 | TRBD1 | TRBV6-5
CASSQALSLHYEQYF | TGTGCCAGCAGCCAAGCACTATCCCTCCACTACGAGCAGTACTTC | once | TRBJ2-7 | . | TRBV4-2
CASSPGQGPRSNQPQHF | TGCGCCAGCAGCCCGGGACAGGGTCCAAGAAGCAATCAGCCCCAGCATTTT | few | TRBJ1-5 | TRBD1 | TRBV5-1
CASSLDGQETQYF | TGTGCCAGCAGCTTGGACGGGCAAGAGACCCAGTACTTC | . | TRBJ2-5 | . | TRBV5-4
CASSQLNGGEQYF | TGTGCCAGCAGCCAGCTCAACGGGGGCGAGCAGTACTTC | . | TRBJ2-7 | . | TRBV14
CAWRVRDIGIYNSPLHF | TGTGCCTGGAGGGTCCGGGACATTGGAATCTATAATTCACCCCTCCACTTT | . | TRBJ1-6 | . | TRBV30
CAISGSDRGDYGYTF | TGTGCCATCAGTGGATCAGACAGGGGAGACTATGGCTACACCTTC | . | TRBJ1-2 | TRBD1 | TRBV10-3
CASSHGAGGNYEQYF | TGTGCCAGCAGCCATGGAGCGGGGGGGAATTACGAGCAGTACTTC | . | TRBJ2-7 | TRBD2 | TRBV4-2
CATSPRDRGTDTQYF | TGTGCCACCAGCCCGCGGGACAGGGGGACAGATACGCAGTATTTT | . | TRBJ2-3 | TRBD1 | TRBV15
CASSLPTRTGKETQYF | TGCGCCAGCAGCCTACCGACCCGGACAGGGAAAGAGACCCAGTACTTC | few | TRBJ2-5 | TRBD1 | TRBV4-1
CASSLGAGYGYTF | TGCGCCAGCAGCTTGGGGGCGGGCTATGGCTACACCTTC | . | TRBJ1-2 | . | TRBV5-1
CASSPPEPETQYF | TGTGCCAGCTCACCACCGGAGCCAGAGACCCAGTACTTC | . | TRBJ2-5 | . | TRBV18
CASSANLPGARYGYTF | TGTGCCAGCAGCGCGAACCTACCGGGAGCCCGATATGGCTACACCTTC | . | TRBJ1-2 | . | TRBV7-8
CASSQGDRDDTEAFF | TGCGCCAGCAGCCAAGGGGACAGGGATGACACTGAAGCTTTCTTT | . | TRBJ1-1 | TRBD1 | TRBV4-1
CASSVGGSGGAYEQYF | TGTGCCAGCAGCGTAGGGGGTAGCGGGGGGGCCTACGAGCAGTACTTC | . | TRBJ2-7 | TRBD2 | TRBV9
CASSTTDRAGYNEQFF | TGCGCCAGCAGCACGACTGACAGGGCGGGCTACAATGAGCAGTTCTTC | . | TRBJ2-1 | TRBD1 | TRBV5-1
CASSFRTGAVSSYTF | TGTGCCAGCAGCTTCAGGACAGGGGCCGTCTCGAGCTACACCTTC | few | TRBJ1-2 | TRBD1 | TRBV7-9
CASSYSVFGTDTQYF | TGTGCCAGCAGCTATTCGGTGTTTGGCACAGATACGCAGTATTTT | . | TRBJ2-3 | . | TRBV5-4
CASSDRRGSYQPQHF | TGTGCCAGCAGTGATCGCCGGGGGTCGTATCAGCCCCAGCATTTT | . | TRBJ1-5 | . | TRBV2
CAWSTGIQETQYF | TGTGCCTGGAGTACCGGGATCCAAGAGACCCAGTACTTC | few | TRBJ2-5 | . | TRBV30
CASSQVIRTSNSPLHF | TGCGCCAGCAGCCAAGTAATACGGACATCCAATTCACCCCTCCACTTT | once | TRBJ1-6 | . | TRBV4-3
CASSPPGGGNQPQHF | TGTGCCAGCTCACCACCGGGGGGGGGCAATCAGCCCCAGCATTTT | . | TRBJ1-5 | . | TRBV18
CASSIGGDNQPQHF | TGTGCCAGTAGTATAGGGGGGGACAATCAGCCCCAGCATTTT | once | TRBJ1-5 | . | TRBV19
CASSPSRIGTLYTEAFF | TGTGCCAGCAGTCCCTCTAGGATCGGAACATTGTACACTGAAGCTTTCTTT | . | TRBJ1-1 | . | TRBV27
CASAEFYSYEQYF | TGTGCCAGCGCGGAATTCTACTCCTACGAGCAGTACTTC | . | TRBJ2-7 | . | TRBV7-9
CASSADRLTDTQYF | TGTGCCAGCAGCGCCGACAGACTCACAGATACGCAGTATTTT | . | TRBJ2-3 | . | TRBV9
CASSLHRDSHKSSYEQYF | TGTGCCAGCAGTCTACACCGGGACTCCCACAAGAGCTCCTACGAGCAGTACTTC | . | TRBJ2-7 | . | TRBV28
CASSLQGGEEKLFF | TGTGCCAGCAGTTTGCAGGGAGGGGAAGAAAAACTGTTTTTT | . | TRBJ1-4 | . | TRBV27
CASSARLAGATGELFF | TGTGCCAGCAGCGCACGACTAGCGGGGGCAACCGGGGAGCTGTTTTTT | . | TRBJ2-2 | TRBD2 | TRBV13
CASSLEGRGLTDTQYF | TGCGCCAGCAGCTTGGAAGGGCGGGGGCTCACAGATACGCAGTATTTT | . | TRBJ2-3 | . | TRBV5-1
CASSSTGYEQYF | TGTGCCAGCAGCTCCACAGGCTACGAGCAGTACTTC | . | TRBJ2-7 | . | TRBV7-9
CASSEFNSLGPNEKLFF | TGTGCCAGCAGTGAATTCAACAGTCTTGGGCCAAATGAAAAACTGTTTTTT | . | TRBJ1-4 | . | TRBV6-1
CASSARDSGYEQYF | TGCGCCAGCAGCGCCCGGGACAGCGGCTACGAGCAGTACTTC | . | TRBJ2-7 | TRBD1 | TRBV5-1